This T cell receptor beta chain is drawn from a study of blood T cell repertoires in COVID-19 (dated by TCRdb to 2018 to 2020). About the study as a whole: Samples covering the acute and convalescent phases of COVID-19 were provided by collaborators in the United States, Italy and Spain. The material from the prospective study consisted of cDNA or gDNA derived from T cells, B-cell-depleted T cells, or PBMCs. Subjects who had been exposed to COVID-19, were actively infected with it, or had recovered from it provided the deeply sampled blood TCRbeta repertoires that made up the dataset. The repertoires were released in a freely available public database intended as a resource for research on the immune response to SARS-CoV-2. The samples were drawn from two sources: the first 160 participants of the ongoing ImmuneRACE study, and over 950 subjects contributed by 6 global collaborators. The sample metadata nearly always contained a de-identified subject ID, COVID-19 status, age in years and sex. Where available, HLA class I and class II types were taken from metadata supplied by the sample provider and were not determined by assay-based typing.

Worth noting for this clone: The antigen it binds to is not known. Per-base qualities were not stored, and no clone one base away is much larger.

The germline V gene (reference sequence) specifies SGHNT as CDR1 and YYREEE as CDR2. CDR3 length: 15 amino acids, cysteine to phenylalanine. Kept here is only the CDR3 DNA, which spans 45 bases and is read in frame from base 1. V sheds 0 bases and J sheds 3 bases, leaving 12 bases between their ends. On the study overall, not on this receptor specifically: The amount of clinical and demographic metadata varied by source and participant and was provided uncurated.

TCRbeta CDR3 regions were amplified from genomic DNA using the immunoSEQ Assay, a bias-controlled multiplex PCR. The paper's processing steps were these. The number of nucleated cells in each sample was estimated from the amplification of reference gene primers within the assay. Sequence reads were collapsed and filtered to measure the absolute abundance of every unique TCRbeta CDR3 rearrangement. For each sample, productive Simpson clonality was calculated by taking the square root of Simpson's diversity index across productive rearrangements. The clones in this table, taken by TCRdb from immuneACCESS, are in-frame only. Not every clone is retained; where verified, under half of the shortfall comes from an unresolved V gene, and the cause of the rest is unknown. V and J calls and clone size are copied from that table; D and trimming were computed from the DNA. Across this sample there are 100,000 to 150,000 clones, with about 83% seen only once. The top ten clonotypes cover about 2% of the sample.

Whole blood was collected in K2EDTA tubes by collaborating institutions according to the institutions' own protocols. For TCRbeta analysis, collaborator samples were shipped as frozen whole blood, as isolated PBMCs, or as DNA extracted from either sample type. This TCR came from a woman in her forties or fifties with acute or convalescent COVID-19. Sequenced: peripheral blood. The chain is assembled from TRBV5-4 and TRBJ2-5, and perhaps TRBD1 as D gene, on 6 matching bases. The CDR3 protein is CASSLARGIEETQYF. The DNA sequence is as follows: TGTGCCAGCAGCTTGGCCAGGGGAATAGAAGAGACCCAGTACTTC.